The clone carrying this T cell receptor (beta chain) was observed many times. The antigen remains undetermined. V lost 2 bases and J lost 2; bases outside the gene matches: 2. The CDR3 loop spans 14 amino acids. Germline V lookup: CDR1 MNHEY, CDR2 SVGAGI. The data are from a study of blood T cells in healthy people across ages. General study findings and limits: Diversity of TCR beta correlated strongly with naive T cell percentage. Both naive CD4+ cell counts and diversity were greater in long-lived donors than in aged donors.

A J-beta primer mix and a sample-barcoded 5' primer were used in a second PCR of roughly 7 to 12 cycles. Each CDR3 protein is one row after TCRdb ran MiXCR on the 5' RACE reads. The table records about 1.8 million distinct CDR3 sequences, less than 50% of them present only once. Donors ranged from roughly 6 to 100 years old and were healthy Caucasians in Russia. This chain links TRBV6-5 with TRBJ2-5, with 7 bases aligning to TRBD1. The receptor was isolated from a woman between 35 and 50 years old in good health. Input material: blood. CDR3 coding DNA: TGTGCCAGCAGTTACCGGGACAGTCAAGAGACCCAGTACTTC. The encoded protein is CASSYRDSQETQYF.